This TCR beta chain is drawn from a study of persistence of HIV-infected CD4 T cells. The immunoSEQ assay was version 4, run in survey mode. TCRdb's table, derived via immunoSEQ multiplex PCR, lists solely in-frame clones and lacks some. There are about 43,000 clones in the sample; 89% occur only once, and approximately 1% lies in the top ten. A few counts support this clone. Its antigen is unidentified. The ends were cut back, 6 bases at V and 3 bases at J, with 21 bases in the middle. The CDR3 totals 16 residues. Germline V gives CDR1 SNHLY, CDR2 FYNNEI. Nonspecific anti-CD3/anti-CD28 bead stimulation represents the broad CD4+ T cell repertoire. Responding CD4+ T cells were sorted by upregulation of both CD40 ligand and CD69.

This clonotype originated in an adult man with HIV who was CMV-seropositive. The starting material was CD4+ T cells sorted from PBMCs after roughly 18-hour stimulation, obtained from a patient who received antiretroviral therapy. This chain links TRBV2 with TRBJ2-7; a possible D gene is TRBD1 (5 bases). CDR3 protein: CASRVTGRQFGYEQYF. Written as DNA, the CDR3 is TGTGCCAGCAGGGTTACCGGCCGACAGTTCGGCTACGAGCAGTACTTC.